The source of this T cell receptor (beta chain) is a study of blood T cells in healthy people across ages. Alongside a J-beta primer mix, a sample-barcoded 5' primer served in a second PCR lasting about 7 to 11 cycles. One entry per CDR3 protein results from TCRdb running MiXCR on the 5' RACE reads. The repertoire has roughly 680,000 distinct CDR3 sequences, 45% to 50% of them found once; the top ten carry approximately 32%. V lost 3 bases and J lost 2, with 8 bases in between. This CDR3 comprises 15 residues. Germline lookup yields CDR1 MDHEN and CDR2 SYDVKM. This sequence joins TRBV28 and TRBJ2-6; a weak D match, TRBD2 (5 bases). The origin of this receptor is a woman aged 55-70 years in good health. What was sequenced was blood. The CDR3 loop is CASSFPGTGANVLTF. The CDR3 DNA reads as TGTGCCAGCAGTTTCCCGGGGACTGGGGCCAACGTCCTGACTTTC.